The TCR beta chain described here comes from a study of long-term antiretroviral therapy in people with HIV. Study details: The 2015 immediate-ART recommendation was preceded by the earliest samples by about a decade. Study-wide points: ART preceded a rise in diversity that nonetheless stayed lower than in transplant donor controls. From about 2003 to 2018, blood was obtained, possibly while participants received older ART regimens. All time points showed a repertoire dominated by clones expanded before ART.

CDR1 and CDR2 (germline): MNHNY, SVGAGI (reference sequence). The CDR3 is 14 amino acids. Trimming pared 4 bases from V and 5 bases from J, leaving 13 bases between. This was the immunoSEQ v3.0 assay at survey level. Measured with immunoSEQ multiplex PCR; TCRdb has only the in-frame clones, and not every one. The sample includes over 25,000 clones, around 93% of them seen just once. Concerning this clone itself: The target antigen is unknown.

This TCR came from a man aged 50 or older with HIV. The V and J genes are TRBV6-6 and TRBJ2-3; tentatively, D is TRBD2 (7 bases). The source was unsorted PBMCs, collected more than 7.1 years after starting antiretroviral therapy. CDR3 loop: CASSSAGAGDTQYF. In nucleotides, the CDR3 is TGTGCCAGCAGTTCCGCGGGGGCGGGAGATACGCAGTATTTT.